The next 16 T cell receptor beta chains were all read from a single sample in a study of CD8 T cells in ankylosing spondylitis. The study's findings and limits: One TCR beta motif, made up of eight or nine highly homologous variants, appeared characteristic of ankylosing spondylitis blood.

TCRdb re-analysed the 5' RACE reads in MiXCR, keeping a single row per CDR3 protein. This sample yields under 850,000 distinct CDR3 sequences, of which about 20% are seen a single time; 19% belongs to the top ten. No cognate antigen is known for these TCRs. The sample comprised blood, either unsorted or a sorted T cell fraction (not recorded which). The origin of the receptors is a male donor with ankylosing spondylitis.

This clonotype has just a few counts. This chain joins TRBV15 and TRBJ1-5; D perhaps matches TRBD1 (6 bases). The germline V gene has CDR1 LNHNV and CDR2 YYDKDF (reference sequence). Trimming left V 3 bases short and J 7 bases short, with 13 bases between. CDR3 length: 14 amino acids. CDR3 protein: CATSSGVGGQPQHF. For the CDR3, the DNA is TGTGCCACCAGCAGCGGGGTTGGGGGCCAGCCCCAGCATTTT.

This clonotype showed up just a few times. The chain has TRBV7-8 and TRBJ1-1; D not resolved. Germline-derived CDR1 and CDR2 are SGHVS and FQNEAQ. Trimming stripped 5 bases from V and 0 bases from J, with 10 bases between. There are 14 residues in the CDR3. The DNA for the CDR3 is TGTGCCAGCAGCCAGAACACCCTGAACACTGAAGCTTTCTTT. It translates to CASSQNTLNTEAFF.

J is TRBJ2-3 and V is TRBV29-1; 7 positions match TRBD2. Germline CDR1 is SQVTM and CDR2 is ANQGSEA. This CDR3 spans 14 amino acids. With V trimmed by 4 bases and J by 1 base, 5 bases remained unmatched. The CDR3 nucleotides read TGCAGCGTTGTTTGGCTAGCGGGCACAGATACGCAGTATTTT. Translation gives CSVVWLAGTDTQYF.

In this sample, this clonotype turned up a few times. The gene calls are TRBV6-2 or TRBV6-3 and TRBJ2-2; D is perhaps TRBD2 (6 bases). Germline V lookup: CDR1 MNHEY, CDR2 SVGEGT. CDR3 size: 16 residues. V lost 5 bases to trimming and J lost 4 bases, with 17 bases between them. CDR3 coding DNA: TGTGCCAGCAGTGAGGAGGGGTCAATCCCCACCGGGGAGCTGTTTTTT. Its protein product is CASSEEGSIPTGELFF.

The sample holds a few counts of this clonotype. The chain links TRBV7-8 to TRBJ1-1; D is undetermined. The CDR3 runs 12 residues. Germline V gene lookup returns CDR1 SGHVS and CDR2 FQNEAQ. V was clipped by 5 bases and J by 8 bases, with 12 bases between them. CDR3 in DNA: TGTGCCAGCAGCCCCTTGGAGGCCGAAGCTTTCTTT. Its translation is CASSPLEAEAFF.

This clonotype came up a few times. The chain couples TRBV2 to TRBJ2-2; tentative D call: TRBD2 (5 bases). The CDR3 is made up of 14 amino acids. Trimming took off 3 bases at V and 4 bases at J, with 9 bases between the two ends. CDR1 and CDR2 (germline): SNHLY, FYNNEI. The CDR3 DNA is TGTGCCAGCAGTGAGGGGAGAACCACCGGGGAGCTGTTTTTT. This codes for CASSEGRTTGELFF.

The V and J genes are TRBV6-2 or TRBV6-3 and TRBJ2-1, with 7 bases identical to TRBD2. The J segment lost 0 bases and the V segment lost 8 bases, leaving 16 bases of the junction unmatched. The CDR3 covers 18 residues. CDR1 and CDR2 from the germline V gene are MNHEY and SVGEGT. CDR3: CASGKGESGVSSYNEQFF. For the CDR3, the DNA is TGTGCCAGCGGCAAAGGGGAAAGCGGGGTCTCCTCCTACAATGAGCAGTTCTTC.

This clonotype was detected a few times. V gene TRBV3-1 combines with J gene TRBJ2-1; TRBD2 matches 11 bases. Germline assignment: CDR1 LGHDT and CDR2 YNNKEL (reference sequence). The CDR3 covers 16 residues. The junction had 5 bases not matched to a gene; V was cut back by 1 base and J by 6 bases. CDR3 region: CASSQGVAGGINEQFF. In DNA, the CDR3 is TGTGCCAGCAGCCAAGGTGTAGCGGGAGGGATCAATGAGCAGTTCTTC.

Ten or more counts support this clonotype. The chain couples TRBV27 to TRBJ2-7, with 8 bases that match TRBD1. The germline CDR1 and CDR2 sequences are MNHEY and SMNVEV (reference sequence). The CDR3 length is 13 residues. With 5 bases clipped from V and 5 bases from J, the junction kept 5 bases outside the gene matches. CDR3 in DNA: TGTGCCAGCAGTCATGGACAGGGCCACGAGCAGTACTTC. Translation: CASSHGQGHEQYF.

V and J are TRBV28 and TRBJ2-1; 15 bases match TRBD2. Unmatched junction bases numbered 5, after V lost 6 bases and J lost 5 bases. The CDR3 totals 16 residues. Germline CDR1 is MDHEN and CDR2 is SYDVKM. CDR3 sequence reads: CASRSRTSGRDNEQFF. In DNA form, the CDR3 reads TGTGCCAGCAGATCCAGGACTAGCGGGAGGGACAATGAGCAGTTCTTC.

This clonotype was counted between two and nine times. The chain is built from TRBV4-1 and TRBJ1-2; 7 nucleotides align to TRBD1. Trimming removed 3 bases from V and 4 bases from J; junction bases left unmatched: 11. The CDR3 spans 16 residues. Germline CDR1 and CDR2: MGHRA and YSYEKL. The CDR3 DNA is TGCGCCAGCAGCCAGACCCAGGGGGGTTTTGGCTATGGCTACACCTTC. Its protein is CASSQTQGGFGYGYTF.

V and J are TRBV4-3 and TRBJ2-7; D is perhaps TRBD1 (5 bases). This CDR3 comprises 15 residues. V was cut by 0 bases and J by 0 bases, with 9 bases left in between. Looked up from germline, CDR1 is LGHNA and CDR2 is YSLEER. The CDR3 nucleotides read TGCGCCAGCAGCCAAGATAGGGGCTTCTCCTACGAGCAGTACTTC. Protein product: CASSQDRGFSYEQYF.

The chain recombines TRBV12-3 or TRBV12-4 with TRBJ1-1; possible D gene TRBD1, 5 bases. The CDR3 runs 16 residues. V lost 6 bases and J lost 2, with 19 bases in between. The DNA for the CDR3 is TGTGCCAGCAGGCAGGGACTAACGGGCGGTAACACTGAAGCTTTCTTT. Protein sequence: CASRQGLTGGNTEAFF.

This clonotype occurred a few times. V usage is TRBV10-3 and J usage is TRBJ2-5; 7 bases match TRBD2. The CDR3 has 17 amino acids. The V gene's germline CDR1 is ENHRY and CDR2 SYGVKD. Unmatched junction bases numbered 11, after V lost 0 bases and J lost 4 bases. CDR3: CAISESRRGRTGETQYF. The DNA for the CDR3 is TGTGCCATCAGTGAGTCGAGGCGGGGGAGGACCGGAGAGACCCAGTACTTC.

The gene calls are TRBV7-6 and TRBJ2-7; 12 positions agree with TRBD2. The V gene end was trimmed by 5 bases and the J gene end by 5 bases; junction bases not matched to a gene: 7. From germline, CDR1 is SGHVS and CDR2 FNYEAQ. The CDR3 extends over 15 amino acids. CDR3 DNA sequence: TGTGCCAGCAGCCCTCGGACTAGCGGGGCCCACGAGCAGTACTTC. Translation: CASSPRTSGAHEQYF.

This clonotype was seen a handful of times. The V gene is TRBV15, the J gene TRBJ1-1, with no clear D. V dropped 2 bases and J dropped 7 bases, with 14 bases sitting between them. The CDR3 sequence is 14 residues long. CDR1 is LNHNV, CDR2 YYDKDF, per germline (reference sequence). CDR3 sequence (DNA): TGTGCCACCAGCAGATCCTTGGAGGGAATTGAAGCTTTCTTT. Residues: CATSRSLEGIEAFF.